A selection of T cell receptor beta chains follows, all from one sample in a study of somatic mutations in cytotoxic T cells in rheumatoid arthritis. Clones were read by immunoSEQ multiplex PCR, and TCRdb kept only the in-frame ones, dropping some. The sample yields 6,000 to 8,500 clones, around 89% seen once. Source material: CD8+ T cells sorted from blood. The receptors come from a woman in her 70s with rheumatoid arthritis. The CDR3 runs from the conserved cysteine through the conserved F or W. Fields, in order: V gene, clone size, D gene, J gene, CDR3 protein, CDR3 DNA. The D gene is left open where the match is weak. Only part of the rows carry a size: once, few, many, or a class if the clone is expanded.

v_gene: TRBV27; abundance: .; d_gene: .; j_gene: TRBJ2-2; CDR3aa: CASSLTGELFF; CDR3nt: TGTGCCAGCAGTCTCACCGGGGAGCTGTTTTTT
v_gene: TRBV10-2; abundance: .; d_gene: .; j_gene: TRBJ1-1; CDR3aa: CASSEGAGGGNTEAFF; CDR3nt: TGCGCCAGCAGTGAGGGGGCGGGGGGCGGAAACACTGAAGCTTTCTTT
v_gene: TRBV6-1; abundance: once; d_gene: .; j_gene: TRBJ1-2; CDR3aa: CATAAGNYGYTF; CDR3nt: TGTGCCACCGCTGCAGGAAACTATGGCTACACCTTC
v_gene: TRBV29-1; abundance: .; d_gene: TRBD1; j_gene: TRBJ2-3; CDR3aa: CSVKGTDLTTDTQYF; CDR3nt: TGCAGCGTAAAGGGGACAGACCTTACCACAGATACGCAGTATTTT
v_gene: TRBV9; abundance: .; d_gene: TRBD2; j_gene: TRBJ2-5; CDR3aa: CASSVSGAQETQYF; CDR3nt: TGTGCCAGCAGCGTGAGCGGGGCCCAAGAGACCCAGTACTTC
v_gene: TRBV2; abundance: .; d_gene: TRBD2; j_gene: TRBJ2-1; CDR3aa: CASNPGTSGGSSYNEQFF; CDR3nt: TGTGCCAGCAATCCCGGGACTAGCGGGGGAAGCTCCTACAATGAGCAGTTCTTC
v_gene: TRBV6-7; abundance: .; d_gene: TRBD2; j_gene: TRBJ2-2; CDR3aa: CASSYSSSGSGSGEPFF; CDR3nt: TGTGCCAGCAGTTACTCTTCTAGCGGGAGTGGGTCCGGGGAGCCGTTTTTT
v_gene: TRBV13; abundance: .; d_gene: TRBD2; j_gene: TRBJ2-1; CDR3aa: CASSLAGTSDYNEQFF; CDR3nt: TGTGCCAGCAGCTTAGCCGGGACTAGCGATTACAATGAGCAGTTCTTC
v_gene: TRBV19; abundance: .; d_gene: TRBD1; j_gene: TRBJ1-5; CDR3aa: CASSGYRQGAEQPQHF; CDR3nt: TGTGCCAGTAGTGGTTATCGACAGGGGGCTGAGCAGCCCCAGCATTTT
v_gene: TRBV19; abundance: .; d_gene: .; j_gene: TRBJ2-3; CDR3aa: CASSILGGTQYF; CDR3nt: TGTGCCAGTAGTATTTTAGGGGGTACGCAGTATTTT
v_gene: TRBV4-1; abundance: .; d_gene: .; j_gene: TRBJ2-3; CDR3aa: CASSQELRGLTSTDTQYF; CDR3nt: TGCGCCAGCAGCCAAGAACTCAGGGGCTTAACTAGCACAGATACGCAGTATTTT
v_gene: TRBV4-1; abundance: .; d_gene: .; j_gene: TRBJ2-7; CDR3aa: CASSQGGGGRYEQYF; CDR3nt: TGCGCCAGCAGCCAAGGAGGCGGCGGGCGTTACGAGCAGTACTTC
v_gene: TRBV19; abundance: .; d_gene: .; j_gene: TRBJ1-5; CDR3aa: CASRSQPRNDTGSHQPQHF; CDR3nt: TGTGCCAGTAGGAGCCAACCCAGGAACGATACAGGGAGCCATCAGCCCCAGCATTTT
v_gene: TRBV2; abundance: .; d_gene: .; j_gene: TRBJ1-2; CDR3aa: CATRGEGYTF; CDR3nt: TGTGCCACCAGAGGGGAAGGCTACACCTTC
v_gene: TRBV13; abundance: .; d_gene: .; j_gene: TRBJ2-5; CDR3aa: CASGGNLQTQYF; CDR3nt: TGTGCCAGCGGAGGGAACCTCCAGACCCAGTACTTC
v_gene: TRBV29-1; abundance: .; d_gene: TRBD2; j_gene: TRBJ2-3; CDR3aa: CSVIRLAGGSPSTDTQYF; CDR3nt: TGCAGCGTTATCAGGCTAGCGGGGGGTTCACCTAGCACAGATACGCAGTATTTT
v_gene: TRBV4-1; abundance: .; d_gene: TRBD1; j_gene: TRBJ2-2; CDR3aa: CAAREQGDTGELFF; CDR3nt: TGCGCCGCTAGGGAACAGGGGGACACCGGGGAGCTGTTTTTT
v_gene: TRBV4-2; abundance: .; d_gene: .; j_gene: TRBJ1-4; CDR3aa: CASSQPGLPGEKLFF; CDR3nt: TGTGCCAGCAGCCAACCCGGGCTCCCGGGGGAAAAACTGTTTTTT
v_gene: TRBV9; abundance: .; d_gene: TRBD1; j_gene: TRBJ2-5; CDR3aa: CASSVGVFGTGETQYF; CDR3nt: TGTGCCAGCAGCGTAGGAGTCTTTGGGACAGGAGAGACCCAGTACTTC
v_gene: TRBV12-5; abundance: .; d_gene: .; j_gene: TRBJ2-7; CDR3aa: CASGLASHEQYF; CDR3nt: TGTGCTAGTGGTTTGGCGAGTCACGAGCAGTACTTC
v_gene: TRBV9; abundance: .; d_gene: .; j_gene: TRBJ2-5; CDR3aa: CASSVGRSQETQYF; CDR3nt: TGTGCCAGCAGCGTAGGAAGGAGCCAAGAGACCCAGTACTTC
v_gene: TRBV5-1; abundance: .; d_gene: TRBD1; j_gene: TRBJ1-5; CDR3aa: CAIRQGASQPQHF; CDR3nt: TGCGCCATTCGACAGGGGGCAAGTCAGCCCCAGCATTTT
v_gene: TRBV11-3; abundance: .; d_gene: .; j_gene: TRBJ2-7; CDR3aa: CASSRGFHEQYF; CDR3nt: TGTGCCAGCAGCAGGGGGTTCCACGAGCAGTACTTC
v_gene: TRBV5-6; abundance: .; d_gene: TRBD2; j_gene: TRBJ2-1; CDR3aa: CASSLGLAGGWEQFF; CDR3nt: TGTGCCAGCAGCTTGGGACTAGCGGGAGGATGGGAGCAGTTCTTC
v_gene: TRBV10-1; abundance: .; d_gene: .; j_gene: TRBJ2-2; CDR3aa: CASSVGVANTGELFF; CDR3nt: TGCGCCAGCAGCGTAGGGGTTGCGAACACCGGGGAGCTGTTTTTT
v_gene: TRBV4-3; abundance: .; d_gene: TRBD2; j_gene: TRBJ2-5; CDR3aa: CASSPGVAGQETQYF; CDR3nt: TGCGCCAGCAGCCCGGGGGTAGCGGGGCAAGAGACCCAGTACTTC
v_gene: TRBV13; abundance: .; d_gene: .; j_gene: TRBJ1-2; CDR3aa: CASSSTRAQGNRYTF; CDR3nt: TGTGCCAGCAGCTCTACAAGGGCCCAGGGCAATCGCTACACCTTC
v_gene: TRBV4-1; abundance: .; d_gene: TRBD2; j_gene: TRBJ2-1; CDR3aa: CASSGRSGVYNEQFF; CDR3nt: TGCGCCAGCAGCGGCCGTAGCGGGGTTTACAATGAGCAGTTCTTC
v_gene: TRBV7-2; abundance: .; d_gene: .; j_gene: TRBJ1-2; CDR3aa: CASTSPQGTNYGYTF; CDR3nt: TGTGCCAGCACCTCCCCCCAGGGCACCAACTATGGCTACACCTTC
v_gene: TRBV7-2; abundance: .; d_gene: .; j_gene: TRBJ2-2; CDR3aa: CASSFGFNTGELFF; CDR3nt: TGTGCCAGCAGCTTCGGGTTTAACACCGGGGAGCTGTTTTTT
v_gene: TRBV13; abundance: .; d_gene: .; j_gene: TRBJ2-7; CDR3aa: CASSLVDNPYEQYF; CDR3nt: TGTGCCAGCAGCTTAGTGGACAACCCCTACGAGCAGTACTTC
v_gene: TRBV7-9; abundance: .; d_gene: .; j_gene: TRBJ2-4; CDR3aa: CASSLVQGGIKNIQYF; CDR3nt: TGTGCCAGCAGCTTAGTTCAGGGGGGAATCAAAAACATTCAGTACTTC
v_gene: TRBV7-9; abundance: once; d_gene: .; j_gene: TRBJ2-3; CDR3aa: CATETDTQYF; CDR3nt: TGTGCCACCGAGACAGATACGCAGTATTTT
v_gene: TRBV21-1; abundance: .; d_gene: .; j_gene: TRBJ2-7; CDR3aa: CASSKRYETFEWAGEQYF; CDR3nt: TGTGCCAGCAGCAAACGTTATGAAACGTTCGAGTGGGCGGGTGAGCAGTACTTC
v_gene: TRBV2; abundance: .; d_gene: .; j_gene: TRBJ1-5; CDR3aa: CATHPQGLNQPQHF; CDR3nt: TGTGCCACTCATCCTCAGGGGCTCAATCAGCCCCAGCATTTT
v_gene: TRBV7-3; abundance: .; d_gene: .; j_gene: TRBJ2-7; CDR3aa: CASSSFGGYEQYF; CDR3nt: TGTGCCAGCAGCTCTTTCGGGGGCTACGAGCAGTACTTC
v_gene: TRBV4-1; abundance: once; d_gene: .; j_gene: TRBJ1-2; CDR3aa: CASSQDTPERFNYGYTF; CDR3nt: TGCGCCAGCAGCCAAGATACCCCGGAGAGGTTCAACTATGGCTACACCTTC
v_gene: TRBV7-9; abundance: .; d_gene: .; j_gene: TRBJ1-1; CDR3aa: CASSDYRVKAFF; CDR3nt: TGTGCCAGCAGCGATTACAGGGTAAAAGCTTTCTTT
v_gene: TRBV12-5; abundance: .; d_gene: .; j_gene: TRBJ2-1; CDR3aa: CASGYWGDEQFF; CDR3nt: TGTGCTAGTGGTTATTGGGGGGATGAGCAGTTCTTC
v_gene: TRBV9; abundance: .; d_gene: TRBD2; j_gene: TRBJ2-3; CDR3aa: CASSGGLAGADTQYF; CDR3nt: TGTGCCAGCAGCGGGGGACTAGCGGGAGCAGATACGCAGTATTTT
v_gene: TRBV6-1; abundance: once; d_gene: .; j_gene: TRBJ1-2; CDR3aa: CASTFLGLGGGYTF; CDR3nt: TGTGCCAGCACCTTCTTGGGCCTCGGCGGGGGCTACACCTTC
v_gene: TRBV5-4; abundance: .; d_gene: .; j_gene: TRBJ2-7; CDR3aa: CASSLGAGAGEQYF; CDR3nt: TGTGCCAGCAGCTTGGGAGCAGGGGCGGGCGAGCAGTACTTC
v_gene: TRBV7-8; abundance: .; d_gene: .; j_gene: TRBJ1-1; CDR3aa: CASSFEALNTEAFF; CDR3nt: TGTGCCAGCAGCTTTGAGGCCCTGAACACTGAAGCTTTCTTT
v_gene: TRBV21-1; abundance: .; d_gene: .; j_gene: TRBJ2-1; CDR3aa: CASSKGGLADSEQFF; CDR3nt: TGTGCCAGCAGCAAAGGAGGACTAGCCGATTCTGAGCAGTTCTTC
v_gene: TRBV2; abundance: .; d_gene: TRBD2; j_gene: TRBJ2-1; CDR3aa: CASSEGTSMNEQFF; CDR3nt: TGTGCCAGCAGTGAAGGGACTAGTATGAATGAGCAGTTCTTC
v_gene: TRBV15; abundance: .; d_gene: TRBD1; j_gene: TRBJ1-5; CDR3aa: CATSRDRGQILNQPQHF; CDR3nt: TGTGCCACCAGCAGAGATCGGGGACAGATACTAAATCAGCCCCAGCATTTT
v_gene: TRBV4-2; abundance: .; d_gene: .; j_gene: TRBJ2-1; CDR3aa: CASSTQGSEQFF; CDR3nt: TGTGCCAGCAGCACGCAGGGGTCCGAGCAGTTCTTC
v_gene: TRBV19; abundance: .; d_gene: .; j_gene: TRBJ2-2; CDR3aa: CASSPYSTNTGELFF; CDR3nt: TGTGCCAGCAGCCCTTACAGCACTAACACCGGGGAGCTGTTTTTT
v_gene: TRBV11-2; abundance: .; d_gene: TRBD2; j_gene: TRBJ2-1; CDR3aa: CASSRTSGSYNEQFF; CDR3nt: TGTGCCAGCAGTCGGACTAGCGGATCCTACAATGAGCAGTTCTTC
v_gene: TRBV10-3; abundance: .; d_gene: .; j_gene: TRBJ2-1; CDR3aa: CAISDSGEQFF; CDR3nt: TGTGCCATCAGCGATTCCGGTGAGCAGTTCTTC
v_gene: TRBV19; abundance: .; d_gene: .; j_gene: TRBJ2-2; CDR3aa: CASSIAQGNTGELFF; CDR3nt: TGTGCCAGTAGTATAGCACAGGGGAACACCGGGGAGCTGTTTTTT